This TCR beta chain was sequenced for a study of T cells after yellow fever vaccination. Study conclusions and caveats: Post-booster reappearance was seen for most primary-vaccination clones (about 95% CD4, 80% to 90% CD8).

In this sample, this clonotype turned up many times. The CDR3 runs to 18 residues. The germline gives CDR1 SGDLS, CDR2 YYNGEE. Trimming took 5 bases from V and 4 from J; bases not matched to a gene: 13. A universal primer site and UMIs were added as TCR cDNA was made by 5'RACE template switching. TCRdb reanalysed the 5' RACE reads using MiXCR and keeps one entry per CDR3 protein. The sample lists approximately 15,000 distinct CDR3 sequences, about 7.1% occurring once. This chain links TRBV9 with TRBJ2-2, with TRBD2 matching over 11 bases. The sequence was obtained from a man in his late teens or twenties who received the YFV17D yellow fever vaccine. Sequences were derived from PBMCs, either bulk or a sorted T-cell subset (CD4+, CD8+, memory, or dextramer-sorted; not recorded which), sampled on the day of the yellow fever booster vaccination. DNA of the CDR3: TGTGCCAGCAGTCAACAACAACTAGCGGGGGCCACCACCGGGGAGCTGTTTTTT. Translated, it gives CASSQQQLAGATTGELFF.